Following are 8 T cell receptor beta chains from one sample sequenced in a study of T cells in Graves' hyperthyroidism and ophthalmopathy. TCR beta CDR3 regions were amplified from RNA. Initially, a first-round RT-PCR of the TCR CDR3 employed the HTBI primer set. TCRdb analysed the multiplex PCR reads with MiXCR anew, one entry per CDR3 protein. The table records some 490,000 distinct CDR3 sequences, around a fifth of them present only once. Sequenced material: blood. Source of these receptors: a woman aged 70-85 years with Graves' ophthalmopathy.

V is TRBV6-1 and J is TRBJ2-7; the D gene could be TRBD1 or TRBD2 (6 bases each). This CDR3 comprises 13 residues. Germline CDR1 is MNHNS and CDR2 is SASEGT. The V end was cut by 7 bases, the J end by 5 bases, with 15 bases between. CDR3 bases: TGTGCCAGCAAACTCAATGGGGGGCACGAGCAGTACTTC. Its protein is CASKLNGGHEQYF.

This clonotype turned up a few times. This chain joins TRBV10-3 and TRBJ1-1; D is perhaps TRBD1 (6 bases). The CDR3 contains 15 residues. With 4 bases removed from V and 0 bases from J, the gap between germline ends came to 12 bases. Germline V gene lookup returns CDR1 ENHRY and CDR2 SYGVKD. The CDR3 sequence: CAISGTEALNTEAFF. In DNA form, the CDR3 reads TGTGCCATCAGTGGGACAGAAGCCCTGAACACTGAAGCTTTCTTT.

The table lists this clonotype with many counts. This sequence joins TRBV11-2 and TRBJ2-3; 12 bases are a match to TRBD2. V was pared by 5 bases and J by 6 bases, with 9 bases of the junction left unmatched. This CDR3 contains 16 residues. Germline V gene lookup returns CDR1 SGHAT and CDR2 FQNNGV. The CDR3 protein is CASSPLLAGGRDTQYF. In DNA, the CDR3 is TGTGCCAGCAGCCCCCTCCTAGCGGGAGGGCGTGATACGCAGTATTTT. The variable domain in full, completed from reference TRBV11-2 and TRBJ2-3, reads EAGVAQSPRYKIIEKRQSVAFWCNPISGHATLYWYQQILGQGPKLLIQFQNNGVVDDSQLPKDRFSAERLKGVDSTLKIQPAKLEDSAVYLCASSPLLAGGRDTQYFGPGTRLTVL.

The rearrangement joins TRBV7-9 to TRBJ2-3; 7 nucleotides align to TRBD2. V shed 4 bases and J 0 bases; nucleotides not matched to a gene: 4. The CDR3 is made up of 15 amino acids. The germline V gene encodes CDR1 SEHNR and CDR2 FQNEAQ (reference sequence). This CDR3 reads CASSSSSGSTDTQYF. In nucleotides, the CDR3 is TGTGCCAGCAGCTCATCTAGCGGAAGCACAGATACGCAGTATTTT.

The sample holds a few counts of this clonotype. The gene calls are TRBV20-1 and TRBJ2-3; 11 bases line up with TRBD2. Germline loops: CDR1 DFQATT, CDR2 SNEGSKA (reference sequence). This CDR3 is built from 13 residues. Trimming cost V 6 bases and J 6 bases; bases outside gene matches: 5. The CDR3 reads CSARLAGPDTQYF. CDR3 DNA: TGCAGTGCAAGACTAGCGGGGCCGGATACGCAGTATTTT.

The chain uses TRBV6-1 and TRBJ1-5, with D unresolved. The germline V gene encodes CDR1 MNHNS and CDR2 SASEGT. V was cut by 4 bases and J by 4 bases, with 14 bases left in between. This CDR3 comprises 15 residues. The CDR3 region is CASSGSRTENQPQHF. The CDR3 DNA follows: TGTGCCAGCAGTGGCTCTAGGACTGAAAATCAGCCCCAGCATTTT.

The chain links TRBV6-1 to TRBJ2-7, with 7 bases identical to TRBD1. J gave up 5 bases and V 2 bases, and 6 bases lay outside the gene matches. The CDR3 contains 14 residues. Per germline, CDR1 MNHNS and CDR2 SASEGT. CDR3 amino acids: CASSENRGVDEQYF. As DNA, the CDR3 is TGTGCCAGCAGTGAAAACAGGGGAGTCGACGAGCAGTACTTC.

This sequence joins TRBV20-1 and TRBJ1-6, with TRBD1 identical over 7 bases. Germline CDR1 reads DFQATT; CDR2 reads SNEGSKA (reference sequence). J lost 7 bases, V lost 1 base, and 7 bases had no gene match. The CDR3 extends over 15 amino acids. Here the CDR3 DNA reads TGCAGTGCTAGAGCGCCCGTGACAGGGAATTCACCCCTCCACTTT. Amino acid sequence: CSARAPVTGNSPLHF.